These 22 T cell receptor beta chains were all obtained from the same sample, sequenced in a study of T-cell reconstitution after alpha-beta-depleted transplantation in children. TCRbeta library construction was performed incorporating unique molecular identifiers. TCRdb redid the calling of the PCR reads with MiXCR, one entry per CDR3 protein. Among hundreds of thousands of distinct CDR3 sequences listed, around 12% were seen once. The material was PBMCs from the stem cell graft donor, obtained from the stem cell graft. These receptors were obtained from a human donor who donated a stem cell graft to a child with combined immunodeficiency.

In its sample, this clonotype was seen many times. The rearrangement links TRBV29-1 to TRBJ1-1; D is unresolved. Germline CDR1 is SQVTM and CDR2 is ANQGSEA. This CDR3 spans 13 amino acids. V was trimmed by 6 bases and J by 0 bases, leaving 11 bases between them. The chain's CDR3 is CSVRPILNTEAFF. The CDR3 DNA is TGCAGCGTGAGGCCCATTTTGAACACTGAAGCTTTCTTT.

This clonotype was detected many times. The gene calls are TRBV4-2 and TRBJ1-4, with unresolved D. The CDR3 loop spans 15 amino acids. The germline V gene has CDR1 LGHNA and CDR2 YNFKEQ. Trimming removed 0 bases from V and 10 bases from J, with 15 bases in between. The CDR3 is CASSQDTLTRGKLFF. Written as DNA, the CDR3 is TGTGCCAGCAGCCAAGATACCCTAACTCGAGGAAAACTGTTTTTT.

The rearrangement uses TRBV27 and TRBJ2-7, with 7 bases that match TRBD1. The V gene's germline CDR1 is MNHEY and CDR2 SMNVEV (reference sequence). The CDR3 consists of 14 residues. V trimming: 3 bases; J trimming: 3 bases; junction bases outside the gene matches: 5. The chain's CDR3 is CASSFGTDYYEQYF. The CDR3 coding sequence is TGTGCCAGCAGTTTTGGGACAGATTACTACGAGCAGTACTTC.

This chain uses TRBV24-1 with TRBJ2-5; D is possibly TRBD2 (5 bases). Looked up from germline, CDR1 is KGHDR and CDR2 is SFDVKD. The V gene lost 5 bases and the J gene lost 5 bases, with 14 bases spanning the gap. This CDR3 region has 14 residues. The CDR3 sequence: CATSVTQERETQYF. The CDR3 nucleotides are TGTGCCACCAGTGTAACCCAGGAGCGGGAGACCCAGTACTTC.

This chain links TRBV2 with TRBJ1-4; no firm D call. The CDR3 runs 12 residues. V was clipped by 11 bases and J by 0 bases, with 7 bases between them. In germline, CDR1 is SNHLY, CDR2 FYNNEI. For the CDR3, the DNA is TGTGCCGCGGGAGCAACTAATGAAAAACTGTTTTTT. Protein: CAAGATNEKLFF.

This clonotype was observed at least ten times. The chain recombines TRBV6-1 with TRBJ2-7; D might be TRBD1 (6 bases). The CDR3 consists of 13 residues. Deletions cut 4 bases from V and 9 bases from J, with 16 bases between. In germline, CDR1 is MNHNS, CDR2 SASEGT. The CDR3 DNA reads as TGTGCCAGCAGTGGCCACACACAGGGTGGGCAGTACTTC. It specifies CASSGHTQGGQYF.

The chain is built from TRBV28 and TRBJ1-5; 7 bases are a match to TRBD1. There are 14 residues in the CDR3. The V gene's germline CDR1 is MDHEN and CDR2 SYDVKM. The ends lost 5 bases at V and 4 bases at J; junction bases unmatched: 5. CDR3 sequence reads: CASSADRANQPQHF. The CDR3 nucleotides read TGTGCCAGCAGTGCCGACAGGGCGAATCAGCCCCAGCATTTT. Complete variable domain (other parts from reference TRBV28 and TRBJ1-5): DVKVTQSSRYLVKRTGEKVFLECVQDMDHENMFWYRQDPGLGLRLIYFSYDVKMKEKGDIPEGYSVSREKKERFSLILESASTNQTSMYLCASSADRANQPQHFGDGTRLSIL.

This clonotype was detected ten times or more. The genes are TRBV5-1 and TRBJ2-7; D possibly corresponds to TRBD2 (5 bases). Trimming pared 4 bases from V and 3 bases from J, leaving 11 bases between. The CDR3 length is 13 residues. Germline V gene data show CDR1 as SGHRS and CDR2 as YFSETQ. In nucleotides, the CDR3 is TGCGCCAGCAGCACCGGGGTGTACTACGAGCAGTACTTC. It translates to CASSTGVYYEQYF.

To note about this clonotype: The conserved phenylalanine or tryptophan normally closing the CDR3 is absent here, so this likely arose from a read error. The genes are TRBV5-6 and TRBJ2-7, with 11 nucleotides matching TRBD2. V lost 4 bases to trimming and J lost 6 bases; unmatched junction nucleotides: 9. Germline CDR1 is SGHDT and CDR2 is YYEEEE. The CDR3 spans 15 residues. CDR3 bases: TGTGCCAGCAGCCTAGCGGGGGGACTACCTACCGAGCAGTACTGC. Protein: CASSLAGGLPTEQYC.

This clonotype occurred a few times. The V call is TRBV6-5, the J call TRBJ1-4; no clear D gene. Germline loops: CDR1 MNHEY, CDR2 SVGAGI. The CDR3 extends over 13 amino acids. The V gene lost 7 bases and the J gene lost 6 bases, with 12 bases spanning the gap. This CDR3 is CASISRGDEKLFF. CDR3 in DNA: TGTGCCAGCATTTCCCGGGGAGATGAAAAACTGTTTTTT.

In this sample, this clonotype turned up many times. The chain links TRBV6-5 to TRBJ1-1; D is perhaps TRBD1 (5 bases). Germline V gene lookup returns CDR1 MNHEY and CDR2 SVGAGI. The length of the CDR3 is 13 residues. Trimming removed 0 bases at V and 4 bases at J, with 6 bases between. CDR3 sequence (DNA): TGTGCCAGCAGTTACTCAGGGGTCACTGAAGCTTTCTTT. This codes for CASSYSGVTEAFF.

This clonotype was observed a few times. The chain uses TRBV7-3 and TRBJ2-1; 10 bases are shared with TRBD2. The germline V gene encodes CDR1 SGHTA and CDR2 FQGTGA. There are 15 residues in the CDR3. J was trimmed by 6 bases and V by 3 bases; bases with no gene match: 5. CDR3 sequence: CASSLTSGLGNEQFF. CDR3 bases: TGTGCCAGCAGCTTGACTAGCGGGTTAGGCAATGAGCAGTTCTTC.

The chain uses TRBV7-8 and TRBJ2-3, with 7 bases aligning to TRBD2. The CDR3 has 17 residues. V lost 7 bases, J lost 8 bases, and 21 bases stayed unmatched. CDR1 is SGHVS, CDR2 FQNEAQ, per germline. The CDR3 here is CASMLSSPRERSGTQYF. CDR3 DNA sequence: TGTGCCAGCATGCTGTCCTCGCCGCGGGAGAGGTCGGGTACGCAGTATTTT. The variable domain in full, completed from reference TRBV7-8 and TRBJ2-3, reads GAGVSQSPRYKVAKRGQDVALRCDPISGHVSLFWYQQALGQGPEFLTYFQNEAQLDKSGLPSDRFFAERPEGSVSTLKIQRTQQEDSAVYLCASMLSSPRERSGTQYFGPGTRLTVL.

The chain combines TRBV5-1 with TRBJ2-2; 9 nucleotides match TRBD2. The CDR3 is made up of 15 amino acids. From germline, CDR1 is SGHRS and CDR2 YFSETQ. The junction had 5 bases not matched to a gene; V was cut back by 2 bases and J by 6 bases. The CDR3 coding sequence is TGCGCCAGCAGCTTAAGGCTAGCGGGATCCGGGGAGCTGTTTTTT. This translates into CASSLRLAGSGELFF.

This clonotype was detected many times. V usage is TRBV20-1 and J usage is TRBJ1-4, with TRBD1 matching over 11 bases. Unmatched junction bases numbered 16, after V lost 5 bases and J lost 8 bases. The V gene's germline CDR1 is DFQATT and CDR2 SNEGSKA (reference sequence). This CDR3 spans 17 amino acids. CDR3 amino acids: CSAHHGQGARGYEKLFF. The CDR3 DNA is TGCAGTGCTCATCATGGACAGGGGGCTAGAGGCTACGAAAAACTGTTTTTT.

The rearrangement uses TRBV12-3 or TRBV12-4 and TRBJ2-1; no firm D call. The CDR3 runs to 13 residues. V lost 4 bases and J 9 bases, leaving 13 bases between the germline ends. CDR3 region: CASSSPDRSEQFF. CDR3 bases: TGTGCCAGCAGTTCCCCCGATCGTTCTGAGCAGTTCTTC.

V usage is TRBV3-1 and J usage is TRBJ2-2; D remains ambiguous. The CDR3 totals 14 residues. V shed 1 base and J shed 0 bases, with 3 bases lying between them. The V gene's germline CDR1 is LGHDT and CDR2 YNNKEL (reference sequence). The CDR3 is CASSQVPNTGELFF. CDR3 coding DNA: TGTGCCAGCAGCCAAGTTCCGAACACCGGGGAGCTGTTTTTT.

The DNA for the CDR3 is TGTGCCAGCAGCGTCCCGACTAGCGGAGACTACTACGAGCAGTACTTC. Its protein is CASSVPTSGDYYEQYF. The V gene is TRBV9, the J gene TRBJ2-7, with 9 nucleotides matching TRBD2. Germline lookup yields CDR1 SGDLS and CDR2 YYNGEE. With 2 bases clipped from V and 3 bases from J, the junction kept 9 bases outside the gene matches. This CDR3 has 16 residues.

This clonotype is a singleton in its sample. Here the CDR3 DNA reads TGTGCCATCAGTGAGCCCGGGACTACCTCCTACGAGCAGTACTTC. It specifies CAISEPGTTSYEQYF. The chain has TRBV10-3 and TRBJ2-7; 7 positions agree with TRBD2. This CDR3 region has 15 residues. Per the germline V gene, CDR1 is ENHRY and CDR2 is SYGVKD. V gave up 2 bases and J gave up 0 bases; unmatched junction bases: 4.

In its sample, this clonotype was seen a few times. V and J are TRBV30 and TRBJ2-4, with D perhaps TRBD1 (5 bases). This CDR3 is built from 12 residues. The germline V and J ends were trimmed by 3 bases and 6 bases, with 9 bases remaining between them. Per the germline V gene, CDR1 is GTSNPN and CDR2 is SVGIG (reference sequence). CDR3 DNA: TGTGCCTGGAGCGCCCAGGGAAACATTCAGTACTTC. Protein product: CAWSAQGNIQYF.

The V and J genes are TRBV7-9 and TRBJ2-7; the D is unclear. CDR3 size: 12 residues. V lost 3 bases and J 3 bases, leaving 6 bases between the germline ends. CDR1 is SEHNR and CDR2 is FQNEAQ in the germline V gene (reference sequence). This CDR3 is CASSFMLYEQYF. The CDR3 DNA is TGTGCCAGCAGCTTCATGCTCTACGAGCAGTACTTC. Based on the CDR3 plus reference TRBV7-9 and TRBJ2-7, the full variable domain is DTGVSQNPRHKITKRGQNVTFRCDPISEHNRLYWYRQTLGQGPEFLTYFQNEAQLEKSRLLSDRFSAERPKGSFSTLEIQRTEQGDSAMYLCASSFMLYEQYFGPGTRLTVT.

This clonotype was recorded at least ten times. The chain recombines TRBV10-3 with TRBJ2-2; 8 nucleotides align to TRBD2. CDR1 ENHRY and CDR2 SYGVKD come from the germline V gene. V dropped 6 bases and J dropped 6; count of bases not matched to a gene: 9. This CDR3 is built from 15 residues. DNA of the CDR3: TGTGCCATCAGACCGGGACTAGAATCAGCCGGGGAGCTGTTTTTT. Protein: CAIRPGLESAGELFF.